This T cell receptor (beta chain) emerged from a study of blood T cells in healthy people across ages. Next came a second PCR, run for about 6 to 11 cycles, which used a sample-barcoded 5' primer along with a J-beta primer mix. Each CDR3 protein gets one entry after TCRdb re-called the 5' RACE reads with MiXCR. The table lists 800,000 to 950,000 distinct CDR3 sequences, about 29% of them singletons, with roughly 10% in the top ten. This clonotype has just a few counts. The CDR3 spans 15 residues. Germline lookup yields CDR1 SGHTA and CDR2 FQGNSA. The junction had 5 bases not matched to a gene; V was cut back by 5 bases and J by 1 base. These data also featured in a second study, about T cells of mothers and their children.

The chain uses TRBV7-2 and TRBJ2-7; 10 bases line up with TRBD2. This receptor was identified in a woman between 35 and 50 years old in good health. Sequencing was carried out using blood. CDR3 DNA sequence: TGTGCCAGCAGCCTCGGACTAGCGGTGTCCTACGAGCAGTACTTC. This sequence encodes CASSLGLAVSYEQYF.